A selection of T cell receptor beta chains follows, all from one sample in a study of T cell repertoires in cytomegalovirus infection. TCRdb redid the calling of the reads with MiXCR, one entry per CDR3 protein. The data hold about 740,000 distinct CDR3 sequences, with 33% observed a single time. For these receptors, no antigen is known. This specimen was cultured PBMCs, taken from culture after CMV antigen stimulation. These receptors were taken from a human donor in good health (CMV status not recorded). Some clones in this sample may be carry-over from other donors' samples. Each CDR3 is given with its conserved first and last residue. Each record gives: D gene, clone size, J gene, V gene, CDR3 protein, CDR3 DNA. D genes are given only for firm matches. A clone size is listed for some rows: how often the clone was seen (once, few, many), or a class if it is expanded.

d_gene: TRBD2
abundance: NA
j_gene: TRBJ2-7
v_gene: TRBV6-1
CDR3aa: CASSESGRIYEQYF
CDR3nt: TGTGCCAGCAGTGAGTCCGGGAGGATCTACGAGCAGTACTTC

d_gene: NA
abundance: NA
j_gene: TRBJ2-5
v_gene: TRBV7-3
CDR3aa: CASSLVRVAQETQYF
CDR3nt: TGTGCCAGCAGCTTAGTCAGGGTGGCGCAAGAGACCCAGTACTTC

d_gene: NA
abundance: NA
j_gene: TRBJ2-5
v_gene: TRBV20-1
CDR3aa: CSAREVRGQETQYF
CDR3nt: TGCAGTGCTAGAGAAGTCAGGGGACAAGAGACCCAGTACTTC

d_gene: NA
abundance: many
j_gene: TRBJ2-1
v_gene: TRBV4-1
CDR3aa: CASSRAEGSSYNEQFF
CDR3nt: TGCGCCAGCAGCCGCGCCGAGGGTAGCTCCTACAATGAGCAGTTCTTC

d_gene: TRBD2
abundance: once
j_gene: TRBJ2-7
v_gene: TRBV10-3
CDR3aa: CAISALAGSSYEQYF
CDR3nt: TGTGCCATCAGTGCACTAGCGGGGAGCTCCTACGAGCAGTACTTC

d_gene: NA
abundance: few
j_gene: TRBJ1-5
v_gene: TRBV6-1
CDR3aa: CASAWGIHYSYSNQPQHF
CDR3nt: TGTGCCAGCGCCTGGGGGATACACTATTCCTATAGCAATCAGCCCCAGCATTTT

d_gene: NA
abundance: NA
j_gene: TRBJ1-3
v_gene: TRBV11-2
CDR3aa: CASSSQSGNTIYF
CDR3nt: TGTGCCAGCAGCTCTCAGTCTGGAAACACCATATATTTT

d_gene: TRBD2
abundance: few
j_gene: TRBJ2-5
v_gene: TRBV20-1
CDR3aa: CSARGPGLAGEEETQYF
CDR3nt: TGCAGTGCTAGAGGGCCGGGACTAGCGGGAGAGGAAGAGACCCAGTACTTC

d_gene: TRBD2
abundance: NA
j_gene: TRBJ2-1
v_gene: TRBV12-3/TRBV12-4
CDR3aa: CASSPTSGNRYEQFF
CDR3nt: TGTGCCAGCAGTCCGACTAGCGGGAATAGGTATGAGCAGTTCTTC

d_gene: TRBD1
abundance: few
j_gene: TRBJ2-7
v_gene: TRBV6-1
CDR3aa: CASPGGTGVYEQYF
CDR3nt: TGTGCCAGCCCCGGCGGGACAGGGGTATACGAGCAGTACTTC

d_gene: NA
abundance: NA
j_gene: TRBJ2-3
v_gene: TRBV4-1
CDR3aa: CASSHDSDTQYF
CDR3nt: TGCGCCAGCAGCCATGACTCAGATACGCAGTATTTT

d_gene: TRBD1
abundance: NA
j_gene: TRBJ1-2
v_gene: TRBV7-2
CDR3aa: CASSLVDWDRVLGYTF
CDR3nt: TGTGCCAGCAGCTTAGTGGACTGGGACAGGGTATTGGGCTACACCTTC

d_gene: NA
abundance: NA
j_gene: TRBJ2-7
v_gene: TRBV5-1
CDR3aa: CASSNTGQTAYEQYF
CDR3nt: TGCGCCAGCAGCAATACAGGGCAGACCGCCTACGAGCAGTACTTC

d_gene: TRBD1
abundance: few
j_gene: TRBJ1-5
v_gene: TRBV10-2
CDR3aa: CASRTGDQPQHF
CDR3nt: TGCGCCAGTAGGACAGGGGATCAGCCCCAGCATTTT

d_gene: NA
abundance: few
j_gene: TRBJ2-1
v_gene: TRBV7-9
CDR3aa: CASSRDKGINEQFF
CDR3nt: TGTGCCAGCAGCCGCGATAAGGGGATTAATGAGCAGTTCTTC

d_gene: NA
abundance: few
j_gene: TRBJ1-4
v_gene: TRBV7-2
CDR3aa: CASSLNSGGNEKLFF
CDR3nt: TGTGCCAGCAGCTTAAATAGCGGAGGAAATGAAAAACTGTTTTTT

d_gene: TRBD2
abundance: few
j_gene: TRBJ2-1
v_gene: TRBV6-6
CDR3aa: CASSQRYSGRAVTIYNEQFF
CDR3nt: TGTGCCAGCAGTCAACGATATAGCGGGAGGGCCGTTACGATCTACAATGAGCAGTTCTTC

d_gene: TRBD1
abundance: NA
j_gene: TRBJ1-2
v_gene: TRBV12-3/TRBV12-4
CDR3aa: CASSLTQGDGYTF
CDR3nt: TGTGCCAGCAGTTTAACCCAGGGGGATGGCTACACCTTC

d_gene: NA
abundance: NA
j_gene: TRBJ1-2
v_gene: TRBV15
CDR3aa: CATSRDRWGRDYGYTF
CDR3nt: TGTGCCACCAGCAGAGATCGATGGGGTCGGGACTATGGCTACACCTTC

d_gene: TRBD2
abundance: NA
j_gene: TRBJ2-3
v_gene: TRBV20-1
CDR3aa: CSASTFSGRTDTQYF
CDR3nt: TGCAGTGCTAGTACGTTCAGCGGGAGAACAGATACGCAGTATTTT

d_gene: TRBD2
abundance: NA
j_gene: TRBJ2-4
v_gene: TRBV20-1
CDR3aa: CSARTSANIQYF
CDR3nt: TGCAGTGCAAGGACTAGCGCGAACATTCAGTACTTC

d_gene: NA
abundance: few
j_gene: TRBJ1-1
v_gene: TRBV12-5
CDR3aa: CASLLAFF
CDR3nt: TGTGCTAGTTTGTTAGCTTTCTTT

d_gene: NA
abundance: NA
j_gene: TRBJ2-5
v_gene: TRBV19
CDR3aa: CASSIDVQETQYF
CDR3nt: TGTGCCAGTAGTATAGATGTCCAAGAGACCCAGTACTTC

d_gene: TRBD2
abundance: NA
j_gene: TRBJ2-1
v_gene: TRBV10-3
CDR3aa: CAISDPTSGGNEQFF
CDR3nt: TGTGCCATCAGTGACCCGACTAGCGGGGGTAATGAGCAGTTCTTC

d_gene: TRBD1
abundance: few
j_gene: TRBJ2-3
v_gene: TRBV7-2
CDR3aa: CASSPGTGRRSQYF
CDR3nt: TGTGCCAGCAGCCCGGGGACAGGGAGGCGTTCGCAGTATTTT

d_gene: TRBD2
abundance: NA
j_gene: TRBJ2-1
v_gene: TRBV7-8
CDR3aa: CASSPTFYSGRAYNEQFF
CDR3nt: TGTGCCAGCAGCCCGACCTTTTATAGCGGGAGAGCTTACAATGAGCAGTTCTTC

d_gene: TRBD1
abundance: few
j_gene: TRBJ2-1
v_gene: TRBV5-1
CDR3aa: CASSLAPGQGLNEQFF
CDR3nt: TGCGCCAGCAGCTTGGCCCCGGGACAGGGTCTGAATGAGCAGTTCTTC

d_gene: NA
abundance: NA
j_gene: TRBJ2-7
v_gene: TRBV15
CDR3aa: CATSRGLFYEQYF
CDR3nt: TGTGCCACCAGCAGAGGACTCTTCTACGAGCAGTACTTC

d_gene: TRBD1
abundance: few
j_gene: TRBJ2-1
v_gene: TRBV4-2
CDR3aa: CASSQDRGSHNEQFF
CDR3nt: TGTGCCAGCAGCCAGGACAGGGGCTCCCACAATGAGCAGTTCTTC

d_gene: TRBD1
abundance: NA
j_gene: TRBJ2-6
v_gene: TRBV12-3/TRBV12-4
CDR3aa: CASSFDRGLGANVLTF
CDR3nt: TGTGCCAGCAGTTTCGACAGGGGGCTAGGGGCCAACGTCCTGACTTTC

d_gene: NA
abundance: few
j_gene: TRBJ2-1
v_gene: TRBV6-1
CDR3aa: CASSHSKEQFF
CDR3nt: TGTGCCAGCAGTCATAGTAAGGAGCAGTTCTTC

d_gene: TRBD2
abundance: NA
j_gene: TRBJ2-1
v_gene: TRBV3-1
CDR3aa: CASSQRGGALMNEQFF
CDR3nt: TGTGCCAGCAGCCAGCGCGGGGGAGCCCTAATGAATGAGCAGTTCTTC

d_gene: NA
abundance: NA
j_gene: TRBJ2-3
v_gene: TRBV7-6
CDR3aa: CASSLGPQEDGDTQYF
CDR3nt: TGTGCCAGCAGCTTAGGGCCCCAAGAAGACGGCGATACGCAGTATTTT

d_gene: NA
abundance: NA
j_gene: TRBJ2-2
v_gene: TRBV7-4
CDR3aa: CASSFRGPGELFF
CDR3nt: TGTGCCAGCAGCTTTCGCGGTCCCGGGGAGCTGTTTTTT

d_gene: NA
abundance: NA
j_gene: TRBJ2-7
v_gene: TRBV11-2
CDR3aa: CASSSIADYYEQYF
CDR3nt: TGTGCCAGCAGCTCTATTGCGGATTACTACGAGCAGTACTTC

d_gene: TRBD2
abundance: NA
j_gene: TRBJ2-1
v_gene: TRBV27
CDR3aa: CASSRRLAGGTYNEQFF
CDR3nt: TGTGCCAGCAGTCGCCGACTAGCGGGAGGGACCTACAATGAGCAGTTCTTC

d_gene: NA
abundance: NA
j_gene: TRBJ2-1
v_gene: TRBV29-1
CDR3aa: CSVVGQGTYNEQFF
CDR3nt: TGCAGCGTTGTAGGTCAGGGGACCTACAATGAGCAGTTCTTC

d_gene: TRBD1
abundance: NA
j_gene: TRBJ2-1
v_gene: TRBV6-2/TRBV6-3
CDR3aa: CASSQRTGKQFF
CDR3nt: TGTGCCAGCAGCCAAAGGACAGGAAAGCAGTTCTTC

d_gene: NA
abundance: NA
j_gene: TRBJ1-1
v_gene: TRBV4-3
CDR3aa: CASSQDRGLSTEAFF
CDR3nt: TGCGCCAGCAGCCAAGATCGGGGATTGAGCACTGAAGCTTTCTTT